This T cell receptor beta chain originates from a study of CD8 T cells in Susac syndrome. Reverse transcription of roughly 0.45 to 1 ug RNA was performed with random hexamers. Multiplex PCR with immunoSEQ amplified the TCR beta CDR3 across 54 Vbeta and 13 Jbeta. TCRdb re-derived calls from the immunoSEQ multiplex PCR reads in MiXCR, one entry per CDR3 protein. The sample includes 150,000 to 200,000 distinct CDR3 sequences, about 95% seen only once; the top ten take about 0.1%. Age- and sex-matched healthy donors served as the control group. The sequenced sample consisted of CD4+ T cells from PBMCs. This TCR was sampled from a human donor in good health.

The CDR3 DNA is TGCAGCGTAGGGACCTACGCTAACTATGGCTACACCTTC. This gives the protein CSVGTYANYGYTF. This chain joins TRBV29-1 and TRBJ1-2, with a possible D match to TRBD1 (5 bases). The V end was cut by 6 bases, the J end by 0 bases, with 11 bases between. This CDR3 comprises 13 residues. Looked up from germline, CDR1 is SQVTM and CDR2 is ANQGSEA.